This TCR beta chain appears in the sequencing data of a study of T cell clones after liver transplantation. The wider study: TCRbeta sequencing after a pre-transplant mixed lymphocyte reaction identified graft-donor-reactive clones, later tracked in post-transplant blood. Graft-donor-reactive sequences were compared with third-party-reactive TCRbeta sequences from pre-transplant mixed lymphocyte reactions.

Only in-frame clones appear in the TCRdb table, and some are missing; sequencing was by immunoSEQ multiplex PCR. This repertoire shows about 4,800 clones, roughly 30% found once; its top ten account for approximately 15%. TCRbeta sequences of proliferating CFSE-low MLR cells were labeled alloreactive. Per the germline V gene, CDR1 is SGHVS and CDR2 is FNYEAQ. The CDR3 consists of 14 residues. The ends were cut back, 1 base at V and 8 bases at J, with 14 bases in the middle. Regarding this clone: Its specificity is unknown.

Broader study findings: A larger donor-reactive than third-party decline suggested partial antigen-specific deletion.

V and J are TRBV7-6 and TRBJ1-2; D might be TRBD1 (6 bases). The origin of this receptor is a human patient who received a liver transplant. Some T cells may arise from the graft donor. Sequencing was carried out using CD4+ T cells from cultured PBMCs. The CDR3 DNA sequence: TGTGCCAGCAGCTTAGTATCGGGGGCGGGGGGCTACACCTTC. Translated: CASSLVSGAGGYTF. Combining the CDR3 with reference TRBV7-6 and TRBJ1-2 gives the whole variable domain GAGVSQSPRYKVTKRGQDVALRCDPISGHVSLYWYRQALGQGPEFLTYFNYEAQQDKSGLPNDRFSAERPEGSISTLTIQRTEQRDSAMYRCASSLVSGAGGYTFGSGTRLTVV.